This paragraph reports one TCR beta chain. CDR3 length: 16 residues. Per the germline V gene, CDR1 is MNHEY and CDR2 is SMNVEV (reference sequence). V lost 3 bases and J lost 6; bases outside the gene matches: 8. Some clones are missing from TCRdb's copy, which holds only in-frame ones; the method was immunoSEQ multiplex PCR. The data hold some 85,000 clones, with around 94% observed a single time. This entry belongs to a study of T cell changes during pregnancy in multiple sclerosis. This specimen was peripheral blood, taken in the third trimester of pregnancy. The rearrangement joins TRBV27 to TRBJ2-3; 11 bases align to TRBD1. The sequence derives from a female donor with multiple sclerosis, enrolled in a pregnancy study. The CDR3 region has the DNA TGTGCCAGCAGTTTTCCCGGACAGGGGGCATGGGATACGCAGTATTTT. As protein: CASSFPGQGAWDTQYF.